The 14 T cell receptor beta chains reported below all come from one sample, sequenced in a study of Ad26.COV2.S vaccination and SARS-CoV-2 variants. As to treatment: about 20 received Ad26.COV2.S at low or high dose, single or two shots; roughly 5 received placebo; per-sample allocation not given. Collection of the samples took place on day 63 after the first injection of vaccine or placebo. Only in-frame clones appear in the TCRdb table, and some are missing; sequencing was by immunoSEQ multiplex PCR. The sample contains about 280,000 clones, approximately 87% of which appear only once. Sequencing used peripheral blood, obtained in a trial of Ad26.COV2.S vaccine versus placebo. The receptors shown here come from a person aged 18-65 years who received the Ad26.COV2.S COVID-19 vaccine or a placebo.

The V gene is TRBV9, the J gene TRBJ2-1, with 10 positions matching TRBD1. The length of the CDR3 is 15 residues. CDR1 SGDLS and CDR2 YYNGEE come from the germline V gene. The V gene end was trimmed by 6 bases and the J gene end by 9 bases; junction bases not matched to a gene: 12. The CDR3 coding sequence is TGTGCCAGCATCGCCGGGACAGGGGTTAAGGGTGAGCAGTTCTTC. Translating gives CASIAGTGVKGEQFF.

This clone was observed a handful of times. The V gene is TRBV12-5, the J gene TRBJ1-4; D remains ambiguous. The V gene lost 1 base and the J gene lost 5 bases, with 8 bases spanning the gap. The CDR3 runs 14 residues. The germline gives CDR1 LGHNT, CDR2 FRNRAP. The CDR3 here is CASGLADQNEKLFF. The DNA for the CDR3 is TGTGCTAGTGGTTTGGCTGACCAAAATGAAAAACTGTTTTTT.

The CDR3 here is CASSLVFAGGNRNTQYF. The DNA for the CDR3 is TGTGCCAGCAGCTTAGTATTCGCGGGCGGAAATAGGAATACGCAGTATTTT. The V gene is TRBV7-2, the J gene TRBJ2-3, with D possibly TRBD2 on 5 matching bases. The CDR3 contains 17 residues. V lost 1 base, J lost 7 bases, and 21 bases lay in between. CDR1 SGHTA and CDR2 FQGNSA come from the germline V gene.

CDR3 sequence reads: CAWSVSIRQGSSYEQYF. CDR3 nucleotide sequence: TGTGCCTGGAGTGTGAGTATACGGCAGGGAAGCTCCTACGAGCAGTACTTC. J is TRBJ2-7 and V is TRBV30, with D possibly TRBD1 on 5 matching bases. CDR1 GTSNPN and CDR2 SVGIG come from the germline V gene (reference sequence). The CDR3 has 17 amino acids. Trimming pared 0 bases from V and 0 bases from J, leaving 18 bases between. The variable domain in full, completed from reference TRBV30 and TRBJ2-7, reads SQTIHQWPATLVQPVGSPLSLECTVEGTSNPNLYWYRQAAGRGLQLLFYSVGIGQISSEVPQNLSASRPQDRQFILSSKKLLLSDSGFYLCAWSVSIRQGSSYEQYFGPGTRLTVT.

The chain couples TRBV6-5 to TRBJ2-5, with 10 bases that match TRBD1. The junction had 4 bases not matched to a gene; V was cut back by 5 bases and J by 4 bases. This CDR3 is built from 14 residues. The germline CDR1 and CDR2 sequences are MNHEY and SVGAGI. CDR3 in amino acids: CASSRDRGTETQYF. CDR3 DNA sequence: TGTGCCAGCAGTCGGGACAGGGGTACAGAGACCCAGTACTTC.

The chain recombines TRBV6-4 with TRBJ1-2; 8 bases line up with TRBD1. Looked up from germline, CDR1 is MRHNA and CDR2 is SNTAGT. CDR3 size: 14 residues. The V and J ends lost 2 bases and 5 bases, in that order; junction bases with no gene match: 4. CDR3 amino acids: CASSDGRGLYGYTF. As DNA, the CDR3 is TGTGCCAGCAGTGACGGCAGGGGGCTTTATGGCTACACCTTC.

This chain uses TRBV5-1 with TRBJ2-5; 10 bases match TRBD2. Germline values: CDR1 SGHRS, CDR2 YFSETQ. The CDR3 covers 18 residues. The V segment lost 0 bases and the J segment 1 base; nucleotides outside the gene matches: 9. CDR3 protein: CASSLAVSGGSRQETQYF. CDR3 bases: TGCGCCAGCAGCTTGGCCGTTAGCGGGGGGAGCCGCCAAGAGACCCAGTACTTC.

The gene calls are TRBV6-1 and TRBJ1-2, with D maybe TRBD1 (6 bases). The CDR3 runs to 15 residues. The germline CDR1 and CDR2 sequences are MNHNS and SASEGT. Trimming cost V 1 base and J 5 bases, with 14 bases left between them. CDR3 bases: TGTGCCAGCAGTGAAGGGGGGACATTTTCTTATGGCTACACCTTC. This translates into CASSEGGTFSYGYTF.

This clone was found once. This CDR3 is also generated by other DNA sequences in the sample. The rearrangement links TRBV11-3 to TRBJ2-3; no reliable D call. The V and J ends lost 3 bases and 1 base respectively, with 2 bases between them. Germline assignment: CDR1 SGHNT and CDR2 YENEEA. The CDR3 runs 12 residues. CDR3 amino acids: CASSLGTDTQYF. DNA for the CDR3: TGTGCCAGCAGCTTGGGCACAGATACGCAGTATTTT.

This rearrangement joins TRBV18 to TRBJ2-7; D may be TRBD1 (5 bases). CDR1 is KGHSH, CDR2 LQKENI, per germline. The CDR3 has 14 residues. Trimming shortened V by 3 bases and J by 4 bases, and 13 bases separated the two germline ends. The CDR3 loop is CASSPTQGQYEQYF. The DNA for the CDR3 is TGTGCCAGCTCACCGACCCAGGGCCAATACGAGCAGTACTTC. The full variable domain, completed using reference TRBV18 and TRBJ2-7, is NAGVMQNPRHLVRRRGQEARLRCSPMKGHSHVYWYRQLPEEGLKFMVYLQKENIIDESGMPKERFSAEFPKEGPSILRIQQVVRGDSAAYFCASSPTQGQYEQYFGPGTRLTVT.

Of note for this clone: Other DNA sequences of this sample code for an identical CDR3. The chain employs TRBV5-1 and TRBJ2-1; D not certain. There are 12 residues in the CDR3. Germline-derived CDR1 and CDR2 are SGHRS and YFSETQ. V was cut by 0 bases and J by 6 bases, with 4 bases left in between. The CDR3 DNA is TGCGCCAGCAGCTTGGACCTCAATGAGCAGTTCTTC. This codes for CASSLDLNEQFF.

The chain uses TRBV4-1 and TRBJ1-2, with D perhaps TRBD1 (5 bases). The V end lost 0 bases, the J end lost 8 bases, and 16 bases lay between the germline ends. CDR3 length: 15 residues. Germline values: CDR1 MGHRA, CDR2 YSYEKL. The CDR3 coding sequence is TGCGCCAGCAGCCAAGATCCAACAGGCCCCTGGGGCTACACCTTC. Translation gives CASSQDPTGPWGYTF.

The rearrangement links TRBV3-1 (or the pseudogene TRBV3-2) to TRBJ2-5; the match to TRBD2 covers 9 bases. This CDR3 has 15 amino acids. Trimming took 7 bases from V and 0 from J; bases not matched to a gene: 6. CDR1 LGHDT and CDR2 YNNKEL come from the germline V gene (reference sequence). DNA of the CDR3: TGTGCCAGCACCTCTAGCGGGATGTACCAAGAGACCCAGTACTTC. Its protein is CASTSSGMYQETQYF.

This clone has only a few counts. This rearrangement joins TRBV7-3 to TRBJ1-6; D call uncertain. Germline V CDR1 and CDR2: SGHTA, FQGTGA. The length of the CDR3 is 13 residues. The germline V and J ends were trimmed by 11 bases and 9 bases, with 17 bases remaining between them. The CDR3 protein is CACALAAGSPLHF. CDR3 in DNA: TGTGCCTGTGCGCTGGCTGCGGGTTCACCCCTCCACTTT. Full variable domain (outside the CDR3, taken from reference TRBV7-3 and TRBJ1-6): GAGVSQTPSNKVTEKGKYVELRCDPISGHTALYWYRQSLGQGPEFLIYFQGTGAADDSGLPNDRFFAVRPEGSVSTLKIQRTERGDSAVYLCACALAAGSPLHFGNGTRLTVT.